Detailed here is one T cell receptor (beta chain). Its antigen is unknown. The trim removed 3 bases at V and 0 bases at J, leaving 14 bases unmatched. In germline, CDR1 is DFQATT, CDR2 SNEGSKA (reference sequence). The CDR3 totals 19 residues. This sample is part of a study of T cell repertoires in cytomegalovirus infection. TCRdb analysed the reads with MiXCR anew, one entry per CDR3 protein. Of about 480,000 distinct CDR3 sequences listed, around 35% are singletons. The sequencing used cultured PBMCs, collected from culture after CMV antigen stimulation. The TCR originated in a human donor in good health (CMV status not recorded). Some clones in this sample may be carry-over from other donors' samples. This chain uses TRBV20-1 with TRBJ2-3, with TRBD2 matching 11 bases. The chain's CDR3 is CSASMGLAENGSSTDTQYF. Here the CDR3 DNA reads TGCAGTGCTAGTATGGGACTAGCGGAGAATGGTTCTAGCACAGATACGCAGTATTTT.